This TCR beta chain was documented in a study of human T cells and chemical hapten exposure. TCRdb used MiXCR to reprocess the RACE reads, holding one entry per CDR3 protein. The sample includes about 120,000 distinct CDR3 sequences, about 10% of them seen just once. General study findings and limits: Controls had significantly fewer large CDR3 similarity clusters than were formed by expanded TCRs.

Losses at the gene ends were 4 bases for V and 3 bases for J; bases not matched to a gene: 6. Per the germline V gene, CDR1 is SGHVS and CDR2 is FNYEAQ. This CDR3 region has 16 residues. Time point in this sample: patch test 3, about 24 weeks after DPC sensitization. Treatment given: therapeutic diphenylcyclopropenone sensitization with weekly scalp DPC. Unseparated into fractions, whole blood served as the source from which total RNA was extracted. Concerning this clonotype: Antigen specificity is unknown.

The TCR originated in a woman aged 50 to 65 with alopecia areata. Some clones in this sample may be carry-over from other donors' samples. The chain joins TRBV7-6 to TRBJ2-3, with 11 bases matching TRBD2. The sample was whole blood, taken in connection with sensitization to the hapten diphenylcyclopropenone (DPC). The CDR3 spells CASSWGSSGGTDTQYF. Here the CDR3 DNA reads TGTGCCAGCAGCTGGGGTTCTAGCGGGGGGACAGATACGCAGTATTTT.